These 29 T cell receptor beta chains were sequenced from one sample in a study of T cells after yellow fever vaccination (dated 2019 in TCRdb). The treatment or condition label corresponds to: live attenuated yellow fever vaccine strain. The library was generated by 5' RACE. The instrument given in TCRdb is Illumina NovaSeq 6000. TCRdb reran the public reads through fastp at Q25 and MiXCR, keeping productive beta chains. Rows with one shared CDR3 protein collapse into an entry with the most common genes and DNA. The sample includes approximately 250,000 distinct CDR3 sequences, with over 4.5% observed a single time. The ten largest clones add up to under 3.5% of the sample. The sample in question was CD4+ T cells sorted from PBMCs, obtained on the day of the yellow fever booster vaccination. Receptors originate from a man aged 18-30 years who received the YFV17D yellow fever vaccine.

This sequence joins TRBV7-2 and TRBJ2-1, with TRBD2 identical over 10 bases. Germline CDR1 SGHTA, CDR2 FQGNSA. The junction had 7 bases not matched to a gene; V was cut back by 4 bases and J by 7 bases. CDR3 length: 15 residues. The DNA for the CDR3 is TGTGCCAGCAGCTCGAGCGGGGGGGCCGTAAATGAGCAGTTCTTC. It encodes CASSSSGGAVNEQFF.

This clonotype was seen a handful of times. The gene calls are TRBV11-1 and TRBJ2-6; 7 bases align to TRBD1. The CDR3 has 17 amino acids. After removal of 5 bases from V and 1 base from J, the junction contained 8 bases not matched to a gene. Germline lookup yields CDR1 SGHAT and CDR2 FQDESV (reference sequence). CDR3 nucleotide sequence: TGTGCCAGCAGCGCCAGACAGGGCGCTTCTGGGGCCAACGTCCTGACTTTC. This encodes CASSARQGASGANVLTF.

This clonotype has just a few counts. The chain is built from TRBV7-2 and TRBJ2-5; tentatively, D is TRBD1 (6 bases). Between the trimmed V and J ends, which lost 5 bases and 5 bases, there was a span of 15 bases. The length of the CDR3 is 14 residues. Germline V gives CDR1 SGHTA, CDR2 FQGNSA. The CDR3 spells CASSPQQGRETQYF. CDR3 nucleotides: TGTGCCAGCAGCCCACAACAGGGACGGGAGACCCAGTACTTC.

V is TRBV3-1 and J is TRBJ2-3, with D tentatively TRBD2 (6 bases). Germline CDR1 is LGHDT and CDR2 is YNNKEL (reference sequence). The CDR3 runs to 17 residues. Trimming left V 4 bases short and J 1 base short, with 18 bases between. CDR3 nucleotide sequence: TGTGCCAGCAGCCTCACACTGGGAGCTAGCGGCACAGATACGCAGTATTTT. It codes for CASSLTLGASGTDTQYF.

The chain employs TRBV20-1 and TRBJ2-7, with a weak D call TRBD2 (5 bases). CDR3 length equals 14 residues. The V end lost 3 bases, the J end lost 2 bases, and 14 bases lay between the germline ends. Germline CDR1 and CDR2: DFQATT and SNEGSKA (reference sequence). CDR3 DNA: TGCAGTGCTAGTGTCTCGCCGGGAACCTACGAGCAGTACGTC. Its protein product is CSASVSPGTYEQYV.

This clonotype was seen many times. The chain combines TRBV20-1 with TRBJ1-3; D remains unclear. Germline CDR1 DFQATT, CDR2 SNEGSKA (reference sequence). The V end lost 2 bases, the J end lost 2 bases, and 13 bases lay between the germline ends. The CDR3 is 15 residues long. The CDR3 protein is CSARRSLVPGNTIYF. CDR3 nucleotide sequence: TGCAGTGCTAGACGGTCACTTGTCCCTGGAAACACCATATATTTT.

The J gene is TRBJ2-5, the V gene TRBV20-1; D is ambiguous. CDR1 and CDR2 (germline): DFQATT, SNEGSKA (reference sequence). The CDR3 length is 11 residues. The V end was cut by 6 bases, the J end by 0 bases, with 5 bases between. The CDR3 DNA is TGCAGTGCCAGCAACCAAGAGACCCAGTACTTC. Its translation is CSASNQETQYF.

This clonotype was picked up many times. The chain uses TRBV27 and TRBJ1-1, with a possible D match to TRBD1 (6 bases). CDR3 length equals 16 residues. Trimming stripped 2 bases from V and 3 bases from J, with 16 bases between. CDR1 and CDR2 (germline): MNHEY, SMNVEV (reference sequence). CDR3 coding DNA: TGTGCCAGCAGTTTAGGGCCAGGGGAGGTGTACACTGAAGCTTTCTTT. Translated: CASSLGPGEVYTEAFF.

This clonotype has only a few counts. V usage is TRBV12-3 or TRBV12-4 and J usage is TRBJ1-2, with 7 bases matching TRBD1. V gave up 1 base and J gave up 6 bases; unmatched junction bases: 5. The CDR3 spans 14 residues. CDR3 region: CASSLDRGEDGYTF. CDR3 coding DNA: TGTGCCAGCAGTTTAGACAGGGGTGAGGATGGCTACACCTTC.

The chain carries TRBV29-1 and TRBJ2-5, with a possible D match to TRBD1 (6 bases). V was trimmed by 8 bases and J by 4 bases, leaving 14 bases between them. Germline assignment: CDR1 SQVTM and CDR2 ANQGSEA. There are 12 residues in the CDR3. CDR3 in amino acids: CSYSAQGETQYF. CDR3 nucleotide sequence: TGCAGCTACTCGGCACAGGGAGAGACCCAGTACTTC. The full variable domain, rest sourced from reference TRBV29-1 and TRBJ2-5, is SAVISQKPSRDICQRGTSLTIQCQVDSQVTMMFWYRQQPGQSLTLIATANQGSEATYESGFVIDKFPISRPNLTFSTLTVSNMSPEDSSIYLCSYSAQGETQYFGPGTRLLVL.

The chain combines TRBV18 with TRBJ1-5, with unresolved D. The CDR3 runs to 15 residues. The V gene lost 5 bases and the J gene lost 2 bases, with 13 bases spanning the gap. Germline CDR1 reads KGHSH; CDR2 reads LQKENI. CDR3 residues: CASSSVVRGNQPQHF. CDR3 DNA: TGTGCCAGCTCATCGGTCGTCCGGGGCAATCAGCCCCAGCATTTT.

This clonotype appeared many times. This chain uses TRBV24-1 with TRBJ2-2, with D uncertain. V was pared by 3 bases and J by 6 bases, with 13 bases between. This CDR3 region has 15 residues. Germline V gene sequence: CDR1 KGHDR, CDR2 SFDVKD. The CDR3 loop is CATSDSGVGAGELFF. The CDR3, as DNA: TGTGCCACCAGTGATAGTGGGGTTGGAGCCGGGGAGCTGTTTTTT.

The chain employs TRBV5-4 and TRBJ2-1, with D uncertain. The germline V gene has CDR1 SGHNT and CDR2 YYREEE (reference sequence). The CDR3 has 14 amino acids. Deletions cut 0 bases from V and 5 bases from J, with 9 bases between. The CDR3 is CASSLVPENNEQFF. The DNA of the CDR3 is TGTGCCAGCAGCTTGGTGCCAGAGAACAATGAGCAGTTCTTC.

The rearrangement links TRBV12-3 or TRBV12-4 to TRBJ1-5; D is uncertain. With 7 bases removed from V and 4 bases from J, the gap between germline ends came to 14 bases. This CDR3 contains 14 residues. The CDR3 region has the DNA TGTGCCAGCACTCCCCAGGCAGCAAATCAGCCCCAGCATTTT. Its protein is CASTPQAANQPQHF.

This rearrangement joins TRBV7-2 to TRBJ2-5; D may be TRBD2 (5 bases). The V end was cut by 8 bases, the J end by 5 bases, with 15 bases between. Germline V gene sequence: CDR1 SGHTA, CDR2 FQGNSA. The CDR3 length is 13 residues. The CDR3 coding sequence is TGTGCCAGCCGCCGGGGAGCGAGTGAGACCCAGTACTTC. It is translated as CASRRGASETQYF.

This clonotype was detected ten times or more. This chain links TRBV27 with TRBJ2-5; 7 positions match TRBD1. The CDR3 is made up of 12 amino acids. CDR1 and CDR2 from the germline V gene are MNHEY and SMNVEV (reference sequence). V was pared by 5 bases and J by 6 bases, with 3 bases of the junction left unmatched. CDR3 residues: CASSVTGQTQYF. The CDR3, as DNA: TGTGCCAGCAGTGTGACAGGGCAGACCCAGTACTTC.

This clonotype was observed many times. This rearrangement joins TRBV12-3 or TRBV12-4 to TRBJ2-5; 7 nucleotides align to TRBD1. The CDR3 spans 15 residues. Germline trimming cut 2 bases from V and 3 bases from J; bases unmatched to any gene: 6. The CDR3 bases are TGTGCCAGCAGTTTAAGAGGGGGCTACAAAGAGACCCAGTACTTC. Its translation: CASSLRGGYKETQYF.

This clonotype was detected a few times. The junction departs from the called germline gene at one end, perhaps through a read error. The V and J genes are TRBV6-5 and TRBJ2-1, with TRBD2 as a possible D gene (7 bases). CDR1 is MNHEY, CDR2 SVGAGI, per germline. CDR3 length: 14 residues. Written as DNA, the CDR3 is TGTGCCAGCAGTTACTCGAAGTTCGGGGGGCCCAGAGTCTTC. Protein product: CASSYSKFGGPRVF.

This clonotype was counted a few times. The rearrangement uses TRBV18 and TRBJ1-1; D is undetermined. CDR3 length: 14 residues. Germline CDR1 and CDR2: KGHSH and LQKENI. V lost 0 bases and J 4 bases, leaving 9 bases between the germline ends. In DNA form, the CDR3 reads TGTGCCAGCTCACCACCCTCCCGGGCCACTGAAGCTTTCTTT. It translates to CASSPPSRATEAFF.

There are many counts of this clonotype. This chain connects TRBV28 to TRBJ2-7; TRBD2 matches 7 bases. J was trimmed by 0 bases and V by 5 bases; bases with no gene match: 7. Looked up from germline, CDR1 is MDHEN and CDR2 is SYDVKM. The CDR3 is made up of 15 amino acids. The CDR3 region is CASSPRGRGSYEQYV. In DNA form, the CDR3 reads TGTGCCAGCAGTCCCCGAGGGAGGGGCTCCTACGAGCAGTACGTC.

This clonotype was found many times. The CDR3 here is CASSQEIRDFTDTQYF. The CDR3 DNA reads as TGCGCCAGCAGCCAAGAGATTAGGGACTTCACAGATACGCAGTATTTT. The chain is built from TRBV4-3 and TRBJ2-3, with a weak D call TRBD2 (6 bases). The CDR3 length is 16 residues. Germline CDR1 reads LGHNA; CDR2 reads YSLEER. Deletions cut 0 bases from V and 2 bases from J, with 12 bases between.

V and J are TRBV27 and TRBJ1-2, with unresolved D. The CDR3 totals 13 residues. V lost 5 bases and J lost 8, with 15 bases in between. Germline V CDR1 and CDR2: MNHEY, SMNVEV (reference sequence). Here the CDR3 DNA reads TGTGCCAGCAGTCCCTATTCGGGGAACGGCTACACCTTC. It yields the protein CASSPYSGNGYTF.

This clonotype was detected a few times. V usage is TRBV5-1 and J usage is TRBJ2-5; tentative D call: TRBD2 (6 bases). Germline V CDR1 and CDR2: SGHRS, YFSETQ. V was clipped by 4 bases and J by 4 bases, with 11 bases between them. The CDR3 has 13 residues. CDR3 region: CASSREEGETQYF. The CDR3 DNA sequence: TGCGCCAGCAGCAGGGAGGAGGGAGAGACCCAGTACTTC.

The chain combines TRBV11-2 with TRBJ1-2; D gene ambiguous. V was shortened by 0 bases and J by 8 bases, with 10 bases between the two germline ends. Germline V CDR1 and CDR2: SGHAT, FQNNGV. The length of the CDR3 is 13 residues. CDR3 sequence (DNA): TGTGCCAGCAGCTTAGATCCGGGCCGCGGCTACACCTTC. Amino acids: CASSLDPGRGYTF.

The sample holds a few counts of this clonotype. This sequence joins TRBV28 and TRBJ2-3; 9 bases fit TRBD1. Trimming took 7 bases from V and 7 from J; bases not matched to a gene: 9. Looked up from germline, CDR1 is MDHEN and CDR2 is SYDVKM. The CDR3 has 14 residues. The CDR3 is CASTLQGAPYTQYF. CDR3 coding DNA: TGTGCCAGCACCCTACAGGGGGCTCCTTATACGCAGTATTTT.

In this sample, this clonotype turned up many times. The chain couples TRBV4-1 to TRBJ2-3; D is perhaps TRBD1 or TRBD2 (5 bases each). The V gene's germline CDR1 is MGHRA and CDR2 YSYEKL. CDR3 length: 16 amino acids. V was cut by 1 base and J by 5 bases, with 16 bases left in between. The CDR3 region has the DNA TGCGCCAGCAGCCAAGGCTTCAGGGAGAGTATAGATACGCAGTATTTT. Protein product: CASSQGFRESIDTQYF.

This clonotype was observed a handful of times. J is TRBJ2-7 and V is TRBV7-8; 8 nucleotides line up with TRBD2. Germline lookup yields CDR1 SGHVS and CDR2 FQNEAQ. V shed 2 bases and J 12 bases; nucleotides not matched to a gene: 6. There are 12 residues in the CDR3. CDR3 sequence reads: CASSLLGGARYV. The CDR3 DNA is TGTGCCAGCAGCTTACTCGGGGGGGCCCGGTACGTC.

This clonotype was seen more than once but under ten times. V is TRBV20-1 and J is TRBJ1-1; D is unclear. The ends were cut back, 2 bases at V and 11 bases at J, with 9 bases in the middle. The germline V gene has CDR1 DFQATT and CDR2 SNEGSKA (reference sequence). The CDR3 loop spans 10 amino acids. CDR3 amino acids: CSARRARAFF. CDR3 DNA: TGCAGTGCTAGAAGGGCTCGGGCTTTCTTT.

This clonotype was seen a few times. The rearrangement links TRBV7-2 to TRBJ1-2; D is unresolved. CDR3 length equals 17 residues. V shed 2 bases and J shed 4 bases, with 20 bases lying between them. Germline CDR1 and CDR2: SGHTA and FQGNSA. The CDR3 DNA is TGTGCCAGCAGCTTATTTGGAGGACGGCATACCGGCTATGGCTACACCTTC. This gives the protein CASSLFGGRHTGYGYTF.